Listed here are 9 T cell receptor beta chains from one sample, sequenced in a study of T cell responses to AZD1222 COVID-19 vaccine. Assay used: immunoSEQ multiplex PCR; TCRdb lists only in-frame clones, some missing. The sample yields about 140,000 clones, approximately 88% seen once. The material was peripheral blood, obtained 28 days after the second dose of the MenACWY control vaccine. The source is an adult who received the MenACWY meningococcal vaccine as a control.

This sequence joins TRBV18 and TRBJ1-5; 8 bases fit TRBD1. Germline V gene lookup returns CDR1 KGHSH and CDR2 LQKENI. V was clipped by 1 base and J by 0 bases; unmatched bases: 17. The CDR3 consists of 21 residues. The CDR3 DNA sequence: TGTGCCAGCTCACCACGACCCGGACAGGGACCTCAATTGAGTAGCAATCAGCCCCAGCATTTT. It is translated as CASSPRPGQGPQLSSNQPQHF.

The CDR3 sequence: CASSSNAGADTEAFF. CDR3 nucleotides: TGTGCCAGCAGCTCAAACGCCGGGGCGGATACTGAAGCTTTCTTT. The chain employs TRBV5-4 and TRBJ1-1, with D maybe TRBD1 (5 bases). CDR1 and CDR2 from the germline V gene are SGHNT and YYREEE (reference sequence). The CDR3 is 15 amino acids. Trimming removed 3 bases from V and 5 bases from J, with 17 bases in between.

CDR3 coding DNA: TGTGCCAGCAGCGTATCCCCATCAGCGGGGAGCACAGATACGCAGTATTTT. It encodes CASSVSPSAGSTDTQYF. J is TRBJ2-3 and V is TRBV9; 7 nucleotides align to TRBD2. The CDR3 totals 17 residues. Germline lookup yields CDR1 SGDLS and CDR2 YYNGEE. With V trimmed by 1 base and J by 0 bases, 8 bases remained unmatched.

The CDR3 is CASSLDNTGGLFEKLFF. For the CDR3, the DNA is TGCGCCAGCAGCTTGGACAATACAGGGGGTCTCTTTGAAAAACTGTTTTTT. The chain employs TRBV5-1 and TRBJ1-4; 8 positions agree with TRBD1. V lost 0 bases to trimming and J lost 7 bases; unmatched junction nucleotides: 11. CDR3 length: 17 residues. Germline V gene sequence: CDR1 SGHRS, CDR2 YFSETQ.

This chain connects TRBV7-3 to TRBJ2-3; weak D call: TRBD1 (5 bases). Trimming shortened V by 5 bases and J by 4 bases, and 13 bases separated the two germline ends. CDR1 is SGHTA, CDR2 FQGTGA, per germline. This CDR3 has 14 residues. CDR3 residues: CASSLGELSDTQYF. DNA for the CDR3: TGTGCCAGCAGCCTAGGGGAACTGTCAGATACGCAGTATTTT. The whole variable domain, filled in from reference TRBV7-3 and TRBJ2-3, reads GAGVSQTPSNKVTEKGKYVELRCDPISGHTALYWYRQSLGQGPEFLIYFQGTGAADDSGLPNDRFFAVRPEGSVSTLKIQRTERGDSAVYLCASSLGELSDTQYFGPGTRLTVL.

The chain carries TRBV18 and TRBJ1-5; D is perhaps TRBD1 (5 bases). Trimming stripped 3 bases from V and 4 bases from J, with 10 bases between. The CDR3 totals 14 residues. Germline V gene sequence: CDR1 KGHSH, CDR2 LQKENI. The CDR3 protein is CASSPGQTNQPQHF. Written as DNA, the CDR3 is TGTGCCAGCTCACCGGGGCAGACAAATCAGCCCCAGCATTTT.

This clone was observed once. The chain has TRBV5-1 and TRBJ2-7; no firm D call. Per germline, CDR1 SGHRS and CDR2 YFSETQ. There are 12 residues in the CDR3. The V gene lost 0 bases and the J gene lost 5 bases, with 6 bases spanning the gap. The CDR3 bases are TGCGCCAGCAGCTTGGTAGGGAACGAGCAGTACTTC. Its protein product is CASSLVGNEQYF. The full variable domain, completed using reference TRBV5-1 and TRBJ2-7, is KAGVTQTPRYLIKTRGQQVTLSCSPISGHRSVSWYQQTPGQGLQFLFEYFSETQRNKGNFPGRFSGRQFSNSRSEMNVSTLELGDSALYLCASSLVGNEQYFGPGTRLTVT.

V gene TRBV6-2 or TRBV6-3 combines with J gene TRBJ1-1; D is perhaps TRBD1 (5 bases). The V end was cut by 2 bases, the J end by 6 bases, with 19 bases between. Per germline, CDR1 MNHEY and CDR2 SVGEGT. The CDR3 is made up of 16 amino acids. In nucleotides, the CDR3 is TGTGCCAGCAGTTACCCTCCGGGACGTGGGGTCCCTGAAGCTTTCTTT. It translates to CASSYPPGRGVPEAFF.

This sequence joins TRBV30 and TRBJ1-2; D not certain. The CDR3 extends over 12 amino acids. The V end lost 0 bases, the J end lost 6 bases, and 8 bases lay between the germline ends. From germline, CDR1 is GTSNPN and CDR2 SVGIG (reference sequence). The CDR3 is CAWSVRMDGYTF. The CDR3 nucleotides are TGTGCCTGGAGTGTACGAATGGATGGCTACACCTTC.